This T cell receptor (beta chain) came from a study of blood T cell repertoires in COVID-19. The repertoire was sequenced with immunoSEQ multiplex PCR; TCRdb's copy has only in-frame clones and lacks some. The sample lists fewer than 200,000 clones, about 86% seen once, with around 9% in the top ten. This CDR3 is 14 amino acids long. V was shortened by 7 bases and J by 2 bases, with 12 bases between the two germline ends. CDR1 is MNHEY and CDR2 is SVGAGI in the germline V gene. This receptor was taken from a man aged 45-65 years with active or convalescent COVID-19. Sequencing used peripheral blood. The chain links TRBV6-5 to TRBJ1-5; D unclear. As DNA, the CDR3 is TGTGCCAGCACTGCGACCCAGGGCAATCAGCCCCAGCATTTT. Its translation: CASTATQGNQPQHF.